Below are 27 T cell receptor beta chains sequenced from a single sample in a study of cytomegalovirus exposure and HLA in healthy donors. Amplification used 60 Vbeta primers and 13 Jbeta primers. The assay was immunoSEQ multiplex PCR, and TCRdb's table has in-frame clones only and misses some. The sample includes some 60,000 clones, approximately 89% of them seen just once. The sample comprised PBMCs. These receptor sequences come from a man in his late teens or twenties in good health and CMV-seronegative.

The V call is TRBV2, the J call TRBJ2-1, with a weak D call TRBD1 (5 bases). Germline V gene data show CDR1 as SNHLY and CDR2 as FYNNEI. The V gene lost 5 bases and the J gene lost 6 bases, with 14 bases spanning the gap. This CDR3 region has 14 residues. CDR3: CASSRDSIGNEQFF. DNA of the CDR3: TGTGCCAGCAGTAGAGACAGTATCGGCAATGAGCAGTTCTTC.

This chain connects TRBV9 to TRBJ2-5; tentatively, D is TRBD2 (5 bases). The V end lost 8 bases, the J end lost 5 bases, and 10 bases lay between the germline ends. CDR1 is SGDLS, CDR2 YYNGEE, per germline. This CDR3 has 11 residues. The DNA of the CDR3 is TGTGCCAGTTCTAGGGAGGAGACCCAGTACTTC. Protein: CASSREETQYF.

This CDR3 reads CASSPVAGGPLNEQFF. The CDR3 nucleotides are TGTGCCAGCAGCCCCGTAGCGGGGGGGCCTCTTAATGAGCAGTTCTTC. The V and J genes are TRBV7-9 and TRBJ2-1; TRBD2 aligns across 11 bases. Per germline, CDR1 SEHNR and CDR2 FQNEAQ (reference sequence). The CDR3 covers 16 residues. V was pared by 5 bases and J by 7 bases, with 10 bases of the junction left unmatched. The variable domain in full, with the rest retrieved from reference TRBV7-9 and TRBJ2-1, is DTGVSQNPRHKITKRGQNVTFRCDPISEHNRLYWYRQTLGQGPEFLTYFQNEAQLEKSRLLSDRFSAERPKGSFSTLEIQRTEQGDSAMYLCASSPVAGGPLNEQFFGPGTRLTVL.

The CDR3 DNA reads TGTGCCACGTATGTCGTCTCTGGAAACACCATATATTTT. It is translated as CATYVVSGNTIYF. V usage is TRBV10-3 and J usage is TRBJ1-3; unclear D gene. CDR1 and CDR2 from the germline V gene are ENHRY and SYGVKD. Trimming took off 10 bases at V and 0 bases at J, with 10 bases between the two ends. The CDR3 consists of 13 residues.

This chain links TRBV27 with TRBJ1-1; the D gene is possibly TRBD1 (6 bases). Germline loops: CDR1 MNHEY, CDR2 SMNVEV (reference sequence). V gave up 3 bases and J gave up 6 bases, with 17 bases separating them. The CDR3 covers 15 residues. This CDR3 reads CASSFSRKGGAEAFF. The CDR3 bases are TGTGCCAGCAGTTTCTCTCGAAAAGGGGGGGCTGAAGCTTTCTTT.

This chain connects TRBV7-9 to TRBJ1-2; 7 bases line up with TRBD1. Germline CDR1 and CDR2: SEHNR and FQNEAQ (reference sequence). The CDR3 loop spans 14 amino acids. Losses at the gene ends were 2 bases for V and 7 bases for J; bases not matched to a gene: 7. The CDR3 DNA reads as TGTGCCAGCAGCTTAAATTCGGCAGGGGGTGGCTACACCTTC. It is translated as CASSLNSAGGGYTF.

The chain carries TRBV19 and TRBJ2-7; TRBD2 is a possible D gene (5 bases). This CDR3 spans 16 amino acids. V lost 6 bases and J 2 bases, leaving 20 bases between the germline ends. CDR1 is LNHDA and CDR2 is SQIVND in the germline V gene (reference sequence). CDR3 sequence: CASSILPGTSPYEQYF. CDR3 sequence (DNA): TGTGCCAGTAGCATCCTACCGGGAACAAGTCCCTACGAGCAGTACTTC.

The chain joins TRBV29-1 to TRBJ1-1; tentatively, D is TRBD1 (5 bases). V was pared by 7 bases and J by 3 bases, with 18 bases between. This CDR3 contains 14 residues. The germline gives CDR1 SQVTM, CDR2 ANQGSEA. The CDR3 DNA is TGCAGCGCCTTGACGGCTTGGGGGGACACTGAAGCTTTCTTT. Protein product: CSALTAWGDTEAFF.

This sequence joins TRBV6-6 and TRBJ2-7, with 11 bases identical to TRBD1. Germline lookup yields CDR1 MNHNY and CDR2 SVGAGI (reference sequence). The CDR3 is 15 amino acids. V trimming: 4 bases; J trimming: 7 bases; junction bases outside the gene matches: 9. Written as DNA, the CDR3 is TGTGCCAGCAGTTCGACTGGACAGGGGGCTCGGGAGCAGTACTTC. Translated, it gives CASSSTGQGAREQYF.

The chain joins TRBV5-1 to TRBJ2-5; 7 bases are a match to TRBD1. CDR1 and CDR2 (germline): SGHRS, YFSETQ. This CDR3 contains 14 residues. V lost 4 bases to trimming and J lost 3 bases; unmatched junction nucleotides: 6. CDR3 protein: CASSQGDSEETQYF. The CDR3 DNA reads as TGCGCCAGCAGCCAAGGGGACAGTGAAGAGACCCAGTACTTC.

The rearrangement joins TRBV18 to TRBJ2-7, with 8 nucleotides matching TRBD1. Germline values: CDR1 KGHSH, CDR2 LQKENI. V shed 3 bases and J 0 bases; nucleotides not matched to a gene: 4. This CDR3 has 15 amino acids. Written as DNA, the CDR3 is TGTGCCAGCTCACCGCGGGACAGGAGCTCCTACGAGCAGTACTTC. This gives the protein CASSPRDRSSYEQYF.

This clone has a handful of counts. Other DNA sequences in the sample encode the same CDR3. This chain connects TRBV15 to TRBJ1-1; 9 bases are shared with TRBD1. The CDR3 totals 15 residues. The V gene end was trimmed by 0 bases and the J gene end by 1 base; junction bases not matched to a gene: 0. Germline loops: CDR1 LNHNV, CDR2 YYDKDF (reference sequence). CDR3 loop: CATSREGQGNTEAFF. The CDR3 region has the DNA TGTGCCACCAGCAGAGAGGGACAGGGGAACACTGAAGCTTTCTTT. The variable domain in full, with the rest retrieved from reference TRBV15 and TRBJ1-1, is DAMVIQNPRYQVTQFGKPVTLSCSQTLNHNVMYWYQQKSSQAPKLLFHYYDKDFNNEADTPDNFQSRRPNTSFCFLDIRSPGLGDTAMYLCATSREGQGNTEAFFGQGTRLTVV.

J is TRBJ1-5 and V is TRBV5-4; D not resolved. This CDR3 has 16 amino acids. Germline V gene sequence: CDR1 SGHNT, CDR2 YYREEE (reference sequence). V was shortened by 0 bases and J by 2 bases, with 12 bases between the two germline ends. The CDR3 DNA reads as TGTGCCAGCAGCTTGGGTGGTGAGGGCGGCAATCAGCCCCAGCATTTT. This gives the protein CASSLGGEGGNQPQHF.

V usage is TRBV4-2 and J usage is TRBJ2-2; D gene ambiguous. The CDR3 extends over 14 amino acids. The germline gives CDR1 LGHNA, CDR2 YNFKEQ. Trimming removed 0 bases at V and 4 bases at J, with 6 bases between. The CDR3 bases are TGTGCCAGCAGCCAAGAGTCGGTCACCGGGGAGCTGTTTTTT. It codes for CASSQESVTGELFF.

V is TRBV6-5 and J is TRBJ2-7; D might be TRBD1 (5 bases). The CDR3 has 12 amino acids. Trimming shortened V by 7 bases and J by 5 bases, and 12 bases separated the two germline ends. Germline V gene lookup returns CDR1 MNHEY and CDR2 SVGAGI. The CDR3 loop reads CASNNRNDEQYF. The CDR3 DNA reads TGTGCCAGCAATAACAGGAACGACGAGCAGTACTTC.

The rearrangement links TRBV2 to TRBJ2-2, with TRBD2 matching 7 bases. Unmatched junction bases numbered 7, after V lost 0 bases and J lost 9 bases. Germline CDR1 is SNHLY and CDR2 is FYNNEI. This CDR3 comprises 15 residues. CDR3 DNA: TGTGCCAGCAGTGAAGCTGAACCGGGACTAAGGGAGCTGTTTTTT. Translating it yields CASSEAEPGLRELFF. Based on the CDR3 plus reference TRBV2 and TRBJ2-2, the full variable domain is EPEVTQTPSHQVTQMGQEVILRCVPISNHLYFYWYRQILGQKVEFLVSFYNNEISEKSEIFDDQFSVERPDGSNFTLKIRSTKLEDSAMYFCASSEAEPGLRELFFGEGSRLTVL.

In DNA form, the CDR3 reads TGTGCCAGCAGCTTAACTCCGGATACGCAGTATTTT. Protein sequence: CASSLTPDTQYF. The chain employs TRBV13 and TRBJ2-3; D not resolved. The CDR3 runs to 12 residues. CDR1 and CDR2 from the germline V gene are PRHDT and FYEKMQ (reference sequence). The germline V and J ends were trimmed by 2 bases and 6 bases, with 6 bases remaining between them.

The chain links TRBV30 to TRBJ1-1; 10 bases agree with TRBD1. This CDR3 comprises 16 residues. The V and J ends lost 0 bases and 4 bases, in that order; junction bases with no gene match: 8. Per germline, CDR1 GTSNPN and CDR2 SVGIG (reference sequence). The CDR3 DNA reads TGTGCCTGGAGTGTTAACCGGGACAGGGGTGGCACTGAAGCTTTCTTT. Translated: CAWSVNRDRGGTEAFF.

The chain's CDR3 is CASSDRSSYEQYF. In DNA form, the CDR3 reads TGTGCCAGCTCGGACAGGAGCTCCTACGAGCAGTACTTC. This chain connects TRBV5-8 to TRBJ2-7, with 7 bases aligning to TRBD1. Trimming removed 7 bases from V and 0 bases from J; junction bases left unmatched: 4. The CDR3 consists of 13 residues. Germline values: CDR1 SGHTS, CDR2 YDEGEE.

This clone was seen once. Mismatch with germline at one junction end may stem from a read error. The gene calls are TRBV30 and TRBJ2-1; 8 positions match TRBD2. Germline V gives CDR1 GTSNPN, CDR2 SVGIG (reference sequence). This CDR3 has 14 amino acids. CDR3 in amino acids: CAWSISGGYNEQLF. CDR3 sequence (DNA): TGTGCCTGGAGTATCAGCGGGGGCTACAATGAGCAGCTCTTC.

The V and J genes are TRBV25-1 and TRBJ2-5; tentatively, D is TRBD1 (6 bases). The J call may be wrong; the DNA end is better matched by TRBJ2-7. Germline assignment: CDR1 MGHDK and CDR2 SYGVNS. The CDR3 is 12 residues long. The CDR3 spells CASSLQGFEQYF. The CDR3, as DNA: TGTGCCAGTAGCCTACAGGGATTCGAGCAGTACTTC.

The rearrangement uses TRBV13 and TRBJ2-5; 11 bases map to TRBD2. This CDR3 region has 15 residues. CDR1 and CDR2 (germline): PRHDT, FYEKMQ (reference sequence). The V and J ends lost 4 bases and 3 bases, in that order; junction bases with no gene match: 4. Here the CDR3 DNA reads TGTGCCAGCAGCTCCCTTAGCGGGGGGGAAGAGACCCAGTACTTC. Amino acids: CASSSLSGGEETQYF.

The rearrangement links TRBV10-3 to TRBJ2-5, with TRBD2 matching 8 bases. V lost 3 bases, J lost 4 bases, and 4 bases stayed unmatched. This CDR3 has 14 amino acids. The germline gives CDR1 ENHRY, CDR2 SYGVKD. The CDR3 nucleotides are TGTGCCATCAGTGACGAGCGGGGGCGAGAGACCCAGTACTTC. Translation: CAISDERGRETQYF.

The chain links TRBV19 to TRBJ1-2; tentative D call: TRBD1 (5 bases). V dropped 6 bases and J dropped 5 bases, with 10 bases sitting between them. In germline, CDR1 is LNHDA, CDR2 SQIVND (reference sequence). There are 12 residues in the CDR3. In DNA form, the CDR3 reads TGTGCCAGTAGGGACGGGGGGTATGGCTACACCTTC. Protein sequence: CASRDGGYGYTF.

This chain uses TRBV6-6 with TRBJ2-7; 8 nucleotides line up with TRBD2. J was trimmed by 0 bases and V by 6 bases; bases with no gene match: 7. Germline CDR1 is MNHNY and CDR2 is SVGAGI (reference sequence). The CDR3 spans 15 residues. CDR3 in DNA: TGTGCCAGCAGCTTTATAGCGGGGCCCTCCTACGAGCAGTACTTC. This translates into CASSFIAGPSYEQYF.

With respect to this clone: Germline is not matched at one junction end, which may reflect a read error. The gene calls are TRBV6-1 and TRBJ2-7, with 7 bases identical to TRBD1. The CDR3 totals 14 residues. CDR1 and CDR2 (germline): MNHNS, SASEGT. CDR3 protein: CASSEGTVVYEQYF. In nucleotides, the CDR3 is TGTGCCAGCAGCGAAGGGACAGTGGTCTACGAGCAGTACTTC.

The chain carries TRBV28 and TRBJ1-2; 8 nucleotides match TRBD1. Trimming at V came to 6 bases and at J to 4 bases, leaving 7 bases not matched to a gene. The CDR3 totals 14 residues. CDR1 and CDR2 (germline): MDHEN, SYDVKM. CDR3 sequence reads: CASSSGGRSYGYTF. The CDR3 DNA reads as TGTGCCAGCAGCTCAGGGGGCCGGAGCTATGGCTACACCTTC.